The 28 T cell receptor beta chains below come from one sample, sequenced in a study of blood T cells in healthy people across ages. A second PCR of 7 to 11 cycles used a sample-barcoded 5' primer and a J-beta primer mix. Using its own MiXCR run on the 5' RACE reads, TCRdb lists one record per CDR3 protein. The sample records 850,000 to 1,100,000 distinct CDR3 sequences, approximately 38% being singletons. Material: blood. These receptors originate from a man between 18 and 29 years old in good health.

This clonotype was picked up a small number of times. V gene TRBV7-2 combines with J gene TRBJ2-5; D is ambiguous. V lost 1 base to trimming and J lost 11 bases, with 14 bases between them. Germline CDR1 is SGHTA and CDR2 is FQGNSA. This CDR3 spans 13 amino acids. The CDR3 DNA sequence: TGTGCCAGCAGCTTAGACCTTAGGAATGAGCAGTACTTC. It yields the protein CASSLDLRNEQYF.

This clonotype was picked up a small number of times. This chain connects TRBV7-2 to TRBJ1-1; a weak D match, TRBD1 (5 bases). Trimming removed 1 base at V and 5 bases at J, with 14 bases between. The CDR3 consists of 15 residues. CDR1 and CDR2 (germline): SGHTA, FQGNSA. CDR3 DNA: TGTGCCAGCAGCTTAGTAGCCGGGACGGATACTGAAGCTTTCTTT. This encodes CASSLVAGTDTEAFF.

This clonotype was counted only a few times. This chain links TRBV6-5 with TRBJ1-2, with unresolved D. The V end was cut by 6 bases, the J end by 1 base, with 15 bases between. Germline V lookup: CDR1 MNHEY, CDR2 SVGAGI. CDR3 length: 15 amino acids. CDR3 sequence (DNA): TGTGCCAGCAGACCTACACCGACCTTTAACTATGGCTACACCTTC. This codes for CASRPTPTFNYGYTF.

The chain links TRBV4-1 to TRBJ2-4, with a weak D call TRBD2 (5 bases). The V and J ends lost 0 bases and 3 bases respectively, with 15 bases between them. The CDR3 runs 17 residues. Germline CDR1 MGHRA, CDR2 YSYEKL. The CDR3 loop is CASSQDISPGFKNIQYF. Here the CDR3 DNA reads TGCGCCAGCAGCCAAGATATTTCGCCGGGGTTCAAAAACATTCAGTACTTC.

The table lists this clonotype with a few counts. The gene calls are TRBV5-8 and TRBJ2-5, with no clear D. The V and J ends lost 4 bases and 1 base respectively, with 11 bases between them. This CDR3 is 14 amino acids long. Germline V lookup: CDR1 SGHTS, CDR2 YDEGEE. The DNA for the CDR3 is TGTGCCAGCAGCCGCGGTAACAGCCAAGAGACCCAGTACTTC. This encodes CASSRGNSQETQYF.

The chain joins TRBV27 to TRBJ1-1; 9 nucleotides line up with TRBD1. Germline V gene sequence: CDR1 MNHEY, CDR2 SMNVEV (reference sequence). The CDR3 contains 17 residues. V trimming: 5 bases; J trimming: 0 bases; junction bases outside the gene matches: 10. DNA for the CDR3: TGTGCCAGCAGTCCATCACGGGACAGGGCCATGAACACTGAAGCTTTCTTT. It translates to CASSPSRDRAMNTEAFF.

In its sample, this clonotype was seen a few times. The gene calls are TRBV20-1 and TRBJ1-2; possibly TRBD1 for D (6 bases). Germline lookup yields CDR1 DFQATT and CDR2 SNEGSKA (reference sequence). Trimming took off 0 bases at V and 1 base at J, with 9 bases between the two ends. The CDR3 extends over 14 amino acids. The CDR3 coding sequence is TGCAGTGCTAGAGAGCAGGGGTTTAACTATGGCTACACCTTC. It encodes CSAREQGFNYGYTF.

This clonotype was picked up a small number of times. The rearrangement links TRBV6-5 to TRBJ2-7; D is perhaps TRBD1 (5 bases). The CDR3 contains 16 residues. Germline lookup yields CDR1 MNHEY and CDR2 SVGAGI. V was pared by 2 bases and J by 3 bases, with 17 bases between. The CDR3 is CASSYGAHNPIYEQYF. Written as DNA, the CDR3 is TGTGCCAGCAGTTACGGGGCGCACAATCCCATCTACGAGCAGTACTTC.

The gene calls are TRBV4-3 and TRBJ1-2, with 7 bases matching TRBD1. The CDR3 is made up of 15 amino acids. Germline CDR1 is LGHNA and CDR2 is YSLEER. J lost 5 bases, V lost 0 bases, and 6 bases had no gene match. The CDR3 bases are TGCGCCAGCAGCCAAGAAGCGGGACAGACTTATGGCTACACCTTC. It encodes CASSQEAGQTYGYTF.

In its sample, this clonotype was seen a few times. The V and J genes are TRBV12-3 or TRBV12-4 and TRBJ2-7; 9 bases are a match to TRBD2. CDR3 size: 14 residues. V shed 6 bases, J shed 3 bases, and the junction held 6 bases outside the gene matches. The CDR3 DNA sequence: TGTGCCAGCAGGAAATCAGCGGGGGGCTACGAGCAGTACTTC. Encoded protein: CASRKSAGGYEQYF.

The rearrangement links TRBV29-1 to TRBJ2-2; 13 positions agree with TRBD2. The J segment lost 7 bases and the V segment lost 4 bases, leaving 3 bases of the junction unmatched. This CDR3 spans 14 amino acids. Per the germline V gene, CDR1 is SQVTM and CDR2 is ANQGSEA. CDR3 region: CSVGGLAGRGELFF. In DNA form, the CDR3 reads TGCAGCGTTGGGGGACTAGCGGGGCGCGGGGAGCTGTTTTTT.

The chain is built from TRBV2 and TRBJ1-1, with a tentative D call TRBD1 (6 bases). The CDR3 spans 15 residues. V was clipped by 5 bases and J by 5 bases, with 18 bases between them. CDR1 and CDR2 (germline): SNHLY, FYNNEI. The CDR3 protein is CASSREGVTLTEAFF. The CDR3 DNA is TGTGCCAGCAGTCGGGAGGGGGTAACGTTGACTGAAGCTTTCTTT.

The chain's CDR3 is CASSRDNGGDSGYTF. In DNA, the CDR3 is TGCGCCAGCAGCCGAGACAATGGGGGGGATTCCGGCTACACCTTC. The V and J genes are TRBV4-1 and TRBJ1-2, with D maybe TRBD1 (5 bases). Looked up from germline, CDR1 is MGHRA and CDR2 is YSYEKL. V was trimmed by 4 bases and J by 8 bases, leaving 20 bases between them. This CDR3 has 15 residues.

This clonotype was detected many times. The chain carries TRBV12-3 or TRBV12-4 and TRBJ1-6; D might be TRBD1 (5 bases). CDR3 length: 15 amino acids. V lost 7 bases, J lost 4 bases, and 14 bases lay in between. The DNA for the CDR3 is TGTGCCAGCAAAAAAGGGACGGCTTATAATTCACCCCTCCACTTT. Its translation: CASKKGTAYNSPLHF.

This sequence joins TRBV14 and TRBJ1-4; TRBD1 might be the D (5 bases). Germline assignment: CDR1 SGHDN and CDR2 FVKESK. The V and J ends lost 4 bases and 1 base respectively, with 10 bases between them. CDR3 length: 15 amino acids. CDR3 loop: CASSPEGRTNEKLFF. The CDR3 DNA reads as TGTGCCAGCAGCCCCGAGGGGCGAACTAATGAAAAACTGTTTTTT.

This chain joins TRBV19 and TRBJ1-1; a weak D match, TRBD1 (5 bases). Trimming shortened V by 8 bases and J by 3 bases, and 19 bases separated the two germline ends. The CDR3 length is 15 residues. Germline V gives CDR1 LNHDA, CDR2 SQIVND (reference sequence). This chain's CDR3 is CASRDPRGEDTEAFF. The CDR3 region has the DNA TGTGCCAGTCGGGACCCCCGGGGGGAAGACACTGAAGCTTTCTTT.

This clonotype has only a few counts. The chain has TRBV5-1 and TRBJ2-7; 10 bases align to TRBD2. The CDR3 is made up of 15 amino acids. Germline CDR1 is SGHRS and CDR2 is YFSETQ. Losses at the gene ends were 5 bases for V and 1 base for J; bases not matched to a gene: 6. The CDR3 nucleotides read TGCGCCAGCAGATATCTAGCGGGGGAGTCCTACGAGCAGTACTTC. Protein product: CASRYLAGESYEQYF.

The chain links TRBV3-1 to TRBJ2-7; D not resolved. Germline loops: CDR1 LGHDT, CDR2 YNNKEL (reference sequence). The CDR3 sequence is 15 residues long. V lost 8 bases, J lost 7 bases, and 24 bases lay in between. The CDR3: CASRTRESPYNEQYF. CDR3 bases: TGTGCCAGCCGTACGAGAGAGAGCCCCTACAATGAGCAGTACTTC.

The rearrangement joins TRBV3-1 to TRBJ2-4; 7 nucleotides align to TRBD2. The end of the DNA aligns better with TRBJ2-5, so the J call may be wrong. Per the germline V gene, CDR1 is LGHDT and CDR2 is YNNKEL (reference sequence). The length of the CDR3 is 14 residues. CDR3 DNA sequence: TGTGCCAGCAGCCGATCGGGGGGTGGAGAGACCCAGTACTTC. Protein product: CASSRSGGGETQYF.

The chain links TRBV20-1 to TRBJ1-5; D is perhaps TRBD1 (5 bases). The ends were cut back, 6 bases at V and 2 bases at J, with 14 bases in the middle. The CDR3 is made up of 14 amino acids. CDR1 DFQATT and CDR2 SNEGSKA come from the germline V gene (reference sequence). The CDR3 spells CSAKDTSGNQPQHF. The CDR3 DNA follows: TGCAGTGCAAAGGACACCTCGGGCAATCAGCCCCAGCATTTT.

The chain combines TRBV6-5 with TRBJ2-7; D is uncertain. From germline, CDR1 is MNHEY and CDR2 SVGAGI. This CDR3 contains 16 residues. The ends were cut back, 7 bases at V and 0 bases at J, with 19 bases in the middle. CDR3 sequence (DNA): TGTGCCAGCAAAGTCCGCTCGCTTCCTGCCTCCTACGAGCAGTACTTC. Protein sequence: CASKVRSLPASYEQYF.

The chain joins TRBV6-1 to TRBJ1-2; TRBD1 matches 11 bases. Germline trimming cut 7 bases from V and 7 bases from J; bases unmatched to any gene: 8. CDR1 and CDR2 from the germline V gene are MNHNS and SASEGT. The length of the CDR3 is 14 residues. The CDR3 region has the DNA TGTGCCAGCAATTCCCTCGGGACAGGGGGTGGCTACACCTTC. It translates to CASNSLGTGGGYTF.

The chain is built from TRBV6-6 and TRBJ2-4, with 7 bases matching TRBD1. The J call is doubtful: the DNA matches TRBJ2-7 better. CDR1 is MNHNY, CDR2 SVGAGI, per germline (reference sequence). This CDR3 has 13 amino acids. CDR3 nucleotide sequence: TGTGCCAGCAGCCCAGACAGGGCCCACGAGCAGTACTTC. Translated: CASSPDRAHEQYF.

The chain employs TRBV14 and TRBJ2-3; D not certain. Germline-derived CDR1 and CDR2 are SGHDN and FVKESK. This CDR3 spans 13 amino acids. V lost 1 base and J 2 bases, leaving 4 bases between the germline ends. DNA of the CDR3: TGTGCCAGCAGCCAAGCTGCCACAGATACGCAGTATTTT. It translates to CASSQAATDTQYF.

This clonotype was counted a few times. In DNA, the CDR3 is TGTGCCAGCAGCTTGAGATTTACTAACTATGGCTACACCTTC. Translation: CASSLRFTNYGYTF. V is TRBV7-2 and J is TRBJ1-2, with D uncertain. The V end was cut by 3 bases, the J end by 0 bases, with 8 bases between. Germline V gene data show CDR1 as SGHTA and CDR2 as FQGNSA. The CDR3 runs to 14 residues.

This clonotype turned up a few times. This chain links TRBV6-2 or TRBV6-3 with TRBJ2-1; D perhaps matches TRBD1 (5 bases). Germline V gene lookup returns CDR1 MNHEY and CDR2 SVGEGT. V was trimmed by 6 bases and J by 8 bases, leaving 8 bases between them. The CDR3 covers 11 residues. The CDR3 DNA sequence: TGTGCCAGCAGGCAGGGTTATGAGCAGTTCTTC. It is translated as CASRQGYEQFF.

This clonotype was observed a handful of times. The chain links TRBV6-6 to TRBJ1-2; D might be TRBD1 (6 bases). Germline V gives CDR1 MNHNY, CDR2 SVGAGI (reference sequence). This CDR3 contains 13 residues. The ends were cut back, 8 bases at V and 8 bases at J, with 18 bases in the middle. The CDR3 DNA reads TGTGCCAGCTCCCTCAGCGGACAGTACGGCTACACCTTC. This sequence encodes CASSLSGQYGYTF.

A few counts support this clonotype. The chain uses TRBV27 and TRBJ1-4; tentatively, D is TRBD1 (6 bases). CDR3 length equals 15 residues. V lost 6 bases and J 1 base, leaving 12 bases between the germline ends. Looked up from germline, CDR1 is MNHEY and CDR2 is SMNVEV (reference sequence). CDR3 sequence reads: CASSTIQGTNEKLFF. The CDR3 DNA is TGTGCCAGCAGCACAATACAGGGAACTAATGAAAAACTGTTTTTT.